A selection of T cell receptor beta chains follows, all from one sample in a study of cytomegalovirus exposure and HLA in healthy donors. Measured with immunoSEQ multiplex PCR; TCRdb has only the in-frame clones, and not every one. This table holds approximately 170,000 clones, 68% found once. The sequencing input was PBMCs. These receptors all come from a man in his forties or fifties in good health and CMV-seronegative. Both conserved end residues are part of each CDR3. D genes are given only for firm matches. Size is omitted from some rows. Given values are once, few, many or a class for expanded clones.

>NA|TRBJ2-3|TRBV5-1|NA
TGCGCCAGCAGCCCCGGACAGATTAGCACAGATACGCAGTATTTT
CASSPGQISTDTQYF
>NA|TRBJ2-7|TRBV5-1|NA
TGCGCCAGCAGCTTACTTTCCTACGAGCAGTACTTC
CASSLLSYEQYF
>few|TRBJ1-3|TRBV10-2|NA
TGCGCCAGCAGTGAAGGGGTGGGAAACACCATATATTTT
CASSEGVGNTIYF
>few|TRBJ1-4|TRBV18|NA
TGTGCCAGCTCACCATCCCTGGCCGGGGATAATGAAAAACTGTTTTTT
CASSPSLAGDNEKLFF
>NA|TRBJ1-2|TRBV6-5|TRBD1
TGTGCCAGCAGTTGGACAGGAAACTATGGCTACACCTTC
CASSWTGNYGYTF
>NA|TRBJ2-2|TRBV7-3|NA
TGTGCCAGCAGCTTAATTGCAGGAGGGGAGCTGTTTTTT
CASSLIAGGELFF
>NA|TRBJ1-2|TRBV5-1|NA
TGCGCCAGCAGCGAGGGAAGGTATGGCTACACCTTC
CASSEGRYGYTF
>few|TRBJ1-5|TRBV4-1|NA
TGCGCCAGCAGCCAGGAACAGGCCAATCAGCCCCAGCATTTT
CASSQEQANQPQHF
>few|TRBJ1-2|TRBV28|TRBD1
TGTGCCAGCGGCGCCTGGGACAGGGAGGGCTACACCTTC
CASGAWDREGYTF
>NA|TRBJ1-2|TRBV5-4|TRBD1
TGTGCCAGCAGCGCCCCCGGGACAGGGGAAGGCTATGGCTACACCTTC
CASSAPGTGEGYGYTF
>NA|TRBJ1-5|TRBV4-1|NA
TGCGCCAGCAGCCAAGATCGGGGCAATCAGCCCCAGCATTTT
CASSQDRGNQPQHF
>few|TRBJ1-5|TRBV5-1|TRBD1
TGCGCCAGCAGCTGGGGGACAGGGGAACAGCCCCAGCATTTT
CASSWGTGEQPQHF
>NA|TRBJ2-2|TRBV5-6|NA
TGTGCCAGCAGCTTACCGGGTCTCAACACCGGGGAGCTGTTTTTT
CASSLPGLNTGELFF
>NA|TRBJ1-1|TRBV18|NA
TGTGCCAGCTCACCAGGGGGAGGGGCGAACACTGAAGCTTTCTTT
CASSPGGGANTEAFF
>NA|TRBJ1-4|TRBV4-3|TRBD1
TGCGCCAGCAGCCAAGAAGGGACAGGGGGTGAAAAACTGTTTTTT
CASSQEGTGGEKLFF
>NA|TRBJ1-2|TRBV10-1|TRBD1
TGCGCCAGCAGTGAGTCCTGGGACAGGGAGGACTACACCTTC
CASSESWDREDYTF
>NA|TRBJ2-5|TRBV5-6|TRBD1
TGTGCCAGCAGCAGGACAGGGGAAGAGACCCAGTACTTC
CASSRTGEETQYF
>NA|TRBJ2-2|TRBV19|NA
TGTGCCAGTATAGGGGTGCGAGAGTCAAGAGGGAACACCGGGGAGCTGTTTTTT
CASIGVRESRGNTGELFF
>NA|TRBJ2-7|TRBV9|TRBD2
TGTGCCAGCAGCCCTGGGGCAGCGGGGGGAAATGGCGAGCAGTACTTC
CASSPGAAGGNGEQYF
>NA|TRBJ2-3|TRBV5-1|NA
TGCGCCAGCAGCCCCGACATTCAGCGGTCGGGAGATACGCAGTATTTT
CASSPDIQRSGDTQYF
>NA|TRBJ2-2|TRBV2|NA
TGTGCCAGCAGTGACAGGGGCCTGAACACCGGGGAGCTGTTTTTT
CASSDRGLNTGELFF
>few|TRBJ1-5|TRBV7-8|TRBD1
TGTGCCAGCAGCTTAAGGGACAGGGAGATTAGCAATCAGCCCCAGCATTTT
CASSLRDREISNQPQHF
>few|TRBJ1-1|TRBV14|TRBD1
TGTGCCAGCAGCCATACAATTTCCGGGACAGGGGGCTCGGAAGCTTTCTTT
CASSHTISGTGGSEAFF
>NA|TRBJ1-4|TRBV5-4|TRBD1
TGTGCCAGCAGTCCCCCCGGGACAGGAAATGAAAAACTGTTTTTT
CASSPPGTGNEKLFF
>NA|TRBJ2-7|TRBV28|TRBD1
TGTGCCAGCAGCGACAGGGCTCGCGAGCAGTACTTC
CASSDRAREQYF
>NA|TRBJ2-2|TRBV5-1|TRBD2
TGCGCCAGCAGCTTGGTAGCGGGGGGCCCGAACACCGGGGAGCTGTTTTTT
CASSLVAGGPNTGELFF